These T cell receptor beta chains were read from a single sample in a study of T cells in Graves' hyperthyroidism and ophthalmopathy. TCRdb reprocessed the multiplex PCR reads via MiXCR and lists one record per CDR3 protein. The profile shows 700,000 to 950,000 distinct CDR3 sequences, roughly a third of them singletons. Source material: blood. The receptors originated from a woman aged 40-49 years with Graves' hyperthyroidism. Both conserved end residues are part of each CDR3. A D gene is named only where the DNA matches it firmly. Clone size is not always given. Where it is, it says once, few, many or a class for expanded clones.

cdr3_length: 14; clone_size: -; j_call: TRBJ1-4; d_call: -; v_call: TRBV9; cdr3_nt: TGTGCCAGCAGCGGGCCCTTAGGGGCAGGGACAACGTTTTTC; cdr3_aa: CASSGPLGAGTTFF
cdr3_length: 15; clone_size: many; j_call: TRBJ2-5; d_call: -; v_call: TRBV7-2; cdr3_nt: TGTGCCAGCAGCTCGAGGTCTCCTAGGGGGGAGACCCAGTACTTC; cdr3_aa: CASSSRSPRGETQYF
cdr3_length: 15; clone_size: many; j_call: TRBJ1-4; d_call: TRBD1; v_call: TRBV10-3; cdr3_nt: TGTGCCATCAGTCTAAGACAGGGCCGTGGAGAAAAACTGTTTTTT; cdr3_aa: CAISLRQGRGEKLFF
cdr3_length: 15; clone_size: many; j_call: TRBJ2-2; d_call: -; v_call: TRBV10-3; cdr3_nt: TGTGCCATCAGTGACAGTTTCCTTTACACCGGGGAGCTGTTTTTT; cdr3_aa: CAISDSFLYTGELFF
cdr3_length: 16; clone_size: -; j_call: TRBJ2-2; d_call: -; v_call: TRBV5-1; cdr3_nt: TGCGCCAGCAGCTTGAAGGCGGACACAAACACCGGGGAGCTGTTTTTT; cdr3_aa: CASSLKADTNTGELFF
cdr3_length: 13; clone_size: many; j_call: TRBJ2-7; d_call: -; v_call: TRBV9; cdr3_nt: TGTGCCAGCAGCGCCGGTGGAGGGGACGAGCAGTACTTC; cdr3_aa: CASSAGGGDEQYF
cdr3_length: 15; clone_size: few; j_call: TRBJ1-5; d_call: -; v_call: TRBV6-5; cdr3_nt: TGTGCCAGCAGGGACTCGCGGTCACCGGGCCAGCCCCAGCATTTT; cdr3_aa: CASRDSRSPGQPQHF
cdr3_length: 16; clone_size: -; j_call: TRBJ2-2; d_call: -; v_call: TRBV7-9; cdr3_nt: TGTGCCAGCAGCTTAGTTGGTAGCGCGCTCACCGGGGAGCTGTTTTTT; cdr3_aa: CASSLVGSALTGELFF
cdr3_length: 11; clone_size: many; j_call: TRBJ1-1; d_call: -; v_call: TRBV29-1; cdr3_nt: TGCAGCGTTGAGGTCTACACTGAAGCTTTCTTT; cdr3_aa: CSVEVYTEAFF
cdr3_length: 17; clone_size: few; j_call: TRBJ1-5; d_call: -; v_call: TRBV19; cdr3_nt: TGTGCCAGTAGTATAGATCTTCCTGGGATCCCGAATCAGCCCCAGCATTTT; cdr3_aa: CASSIDLPGIPNQPQHF
cdr3_length: 11; clone_size: many; j_call: TRBJ1-1; d_call: TRBD1; v_call: TRBV29-1; cdr3_nt: TGCAGGACAGGGGGACCCACAGAAGCTTTCTTT; cdr3_aa: CRTGGPTEAFF